The 7 T cell receptor beta chains reported below all come from one sample, sequenced in a study of T cell changes during pregnancy in multiple sclerosis. The protocol was immunoSEQ multiplex PCR, while the TCRdb copy is restricted to in-frame clones and leaves out a portion. Here the sample spans 25,000 to 30,000 clones, approximately 87% being singletons. The sequencing used CD8+ T cells from peripheral blood mononuclear cells, collected after pregnancy. All receptors come from a female donor with multiple sclerosis, enrolled in a pregnancy study.

This rearrangement joins TRBV4-1 to TRBJ1-2, with D maybe TRBD1 (5 bases). The germline V and J ends were trimmed by 1 base and 0 bases, with 12 bases remaining between them. Germline-derived CDR1 and CDR2 are MGHRA and YSYEKL. The CDR3 sequence is 16 residues long. CDR3 coding DNA: TGCGCCAGCAGCCAAGGGGGGGGACTGACTAACTATGGCTACACCTTC. This codes for CASSQGGGLTNYGYTF.

The rearrangement links TRBV13 to TRBJ2-1, with 7 bases matching TRBD2. The CDR3 consists of 16 residues. CDR1 PRHDT and CDR2 FYEKMQ come from the germline V gene (reference sequence). The trim removed 4 bases at V and 6 bases at J, leaving 12 bases unmatched. Written as DNA, the CDR3 is TGTGCCAGCAGCTGGGGAAGACTAGCTATTAGCAATGAGCAGTTCTTC. The encoded protein is CASSWGRLAISNEQFF.

This chain joins TRBV9 and TRBJ1-1; D possibly corresponds to TRBD1 (6 bases). CDR1 is SGDLS and CDR2 is YYNGEE in the germline V gene. V was cut by 0 bases and J by 6 bases, with 9 bases left in between. There are 13 residues in the CDR3. CDR3 sequence (DNA): TGTGCCAGCAGCGTAGCAGGGGTCGCTGAAGCTTTCTTT. Translation gives CASSVAGVAEAFF.

This clone occurred many times. The V gene is TRBV5-6, the J gene TRBJ1-2; 8 bases are a match to TRBD1. The CDR3 runs 15 residues. Unmatched junction bases numbered 11, after V lost 3 bases and J lost 7 bases. Germline assignment: CDR1 SGHDT and CDR2 YYEEEE. CDR3 bases: TGTGCCAGCAGCTCACGCAGGGGGCGAGGCTCTGGCTACACCTTC. This sequence encodes CASSSRRGRGSGYTF.

This clone has more than one count but fewer than ten. The chain couples TRBV7-9 to TRBJ1-1; TRBD1 matches at 9 bases. Germline trimming cut 2 bases from V and 2 bases from J; bases unmatched to any gene: 9. Germline V gene lookup returns CDR1 SEHNR and CDR2 FQNEAQ (reference sequence). There are 17 residues in the CDR3. CDR3 in amino acids: CASSLLPGQGPNTEAFF. CDR3 nucleotide sequence: TGTGCCAGCAGCTTACTCCCGGGACAGGGACCAAACACTGAAGCTTTCTTT.

V usage is TRBV6-5 and J usage is TRBJ2-5; no firm D call. The V gene's germline CDR1 is MNHEY and CDR2 SVGAGI. V was pared by 8 bases and J by 8 bases, with 18 bases between. The CDR3 runs to 13 residues. CDR3 bases: TGTGCCAGCTCTGAGAATCTCGAGAGAACCCAGTACTTC. This gives the protein CASSENLERTQYF.

The genes are TRBV28 and TRBJ1-5; weak D call: TRBD1 (5 bases). The CDR3 runs to 20 residues. The germline V gene encodes CDR1 MDHEN and CDR2 SYDVKM. The V gene lost 2 bases and the J gene lost 0 bases, with 23 bases spanning the gap. CDR3 nucleotides: TGTGCCAGCAGTTTACGGTTTTTCTTATCGGCGGGGCATAGCAATCAGCCCCAGCATTTT. This encodes CASSLRFFLSAGHSNQPQHF. Combining the CDR3 with reference TRBV28 and TRBJ1-5 gives the whole variable domain DVKVTQSSRYLVKRTGEKVFLECVQDMDHENMFWYRQDPGLGLRLIYFSYDVKMKEKGDIPEGYSVSREKKERFSLILESASTNQTSMYLCASSLRFFLSAGHSNQPQHFGDGTRLSIL.